Below, 8 T cell receptor beta chains from the same sample are listed, as sequenced in a study of PD-1 and CTLA-4 blockade in melanoma (dated by TCRdb to 2020 to 2022). The library relied on the immunoSEQ multiplex PCR assay. The table was pulled from immuneACCESS by TCRdb, which kept in-frame rearrangements only. Such tables lose some clones; where checked, under half of the loss comes from unresolved V genes, and the rest has no known cause. The sample data list 20,000 or so clones, and about 87% of these were observed just once. Around 7.6% of the sample is in the top ten clones. Sample: CD8+ T cells from peripheral blood, taken before anti-PD-1 treatment. The receptor source for this set is a human donor with melanoma.

CDR3 nucleotide sequence: TGCGCCAGCAGCCAAGGGTCTGGCTCCTATAATTCACCCCTCCACTTT. Translating gives CASSQGSGSYNSPLHF. V is TRBV4-1 and J is TRBJ1-6; D is unclear. CDR3 length: 16 residues. Trimming shortened V by 1 base and J by 0 bases, and 7 bases separated the two germline ends. Germline-derived CDR1 and CDR2 are MGHRA and YSYEKL.

V is TRBV13 and J is TRBJ2-7, with 9 nucleotides matching TRBD1. The CDR3 has 15 residues. V lost 2 bases and J lost 2; bases outside the gene matches: 4. CDR1 PRHDT and CDR2 FYEKMQ come from the germline V gene (reference sequence). The CDR3 here is CASSLFGTGTYEQYF. In nucleotides, the CDR3 is TGTGCCAGCAGCTTATTCGGGACAGGGACCTACGAGCAGTACTTC.

This clone was counted between two and nine times. The V gene is TRBV28, the J gene TRBJ2-3, with a tentative D call TRBD2 (5 bases). Germline loops: CDR1 MDHEN, CDR2 SYDVKM. V gave up 3 bases and J gave up 0 bases, with 25 bases separating them. The CDR3 has 20 amino acids. CDR3 residues: CASSFHRGDLFLSSTDTQYF. The CDR3 DNA reads TGTGCCAGCAGTTTCCATCGGGGAGACCTCTTCCTTTCTAGCACAGATACGCAGTATTTT.

J is TRBJ2-6 and V is TRBV5-4; maybe TRBD1 (7 bases). Trimming took off 4 bases at V and 4 bases at J, with 12 bases between the two ends. CDR1 is SGHNT, CDR2 YYREEE, per germline (reference sequence). The CDR3 totals 15 residues. This chain's CDR3 is CASSVQGGGANVLTF. CDR3 bases: TGTGCCAGCAGCGTCCAGGGGGGCGGGGCCAACGTCCTGACTTTC.

The V call is TRBV7-9, the J call TRBJ2-7, with 7 bases that match TRBD2. Germline V gene data show CDR1 as SEHNR and CDR2 as FQNEAQ (reference sequence). V was clipped by 2 bases and J by 7 bases; unmatched bases: 5. CDR3 length equals 13 residues. Here the CDR3 DNA reads TGTGCCAGCAGCTTACAAGGGAGGGCAGAGCAGTACTTC. Translating it yields CASSLQGRAEQYF.

This chain joins TRBV6-2 or TRBV6-3 and TRBJ2-5; 8 nucleotides align to TRBD2. J gave up 2 bases and V 7 bases, and 12 bases lay outside the gene matches. This CDR3 has 16 amino acids. Germline values: CDR1 MNHEY, CDR2 SVGEGT. The CDR3 DNA reads TGTGCCAGCACCCCCCATAGCGGGAACATACAAGAGACCCAGTACTTC. It specifies CASTPHSGNIQETQYF.

The chain carries TRBV24-1 and TRBJ2-7, with D perhaps TRBD1 (5 bases). V dropped 5 bases and J dropped 0 bases, with 7 bases sitting between them. Germline V gene lookup returns CDR1 KGHDR and CDR2 SFDVKD. The CDR3 contains 13 residues. CDR3 DNA sequence: TGTGCCACCAGTGGACAGAACTCCTACGAGCAGTACTTC. Protein sequence: CATSGQNSYEQYF.

The chain links TRBV5-6 to TRBJ2-1; TRBD1 matches at 9 bases. Trimming at V came to 4 bases and at J to 7 bases, leaving 3 bases not matched to a gene. Germline V CDR1 and CDR2: SGHDT, YYEEEE. There are 13 residues in the CDR3. The CDR3 DNA reads TGTGCCAGCAGCCACGGGACAGGGAATGAGCAGTTCTTC. Its protein is CASSHGTGNEQFF.